The clone carrying this T cell receptor (beta chain) was seen once. The antigen is not known. Synthesis of TCR beta cDNA was carried out from 500 ng total RNA with a constant-region primer. A slightly modified ARM-PCR protocol with three nested multiplex PCR rounds produced these TCR beta libraries. The opening two PCR rounds, around 11 cycles each, paired TRBV1-TRBV30 forward primers with a C-beta reverse primer. Each CDR3 protein gets one entry after TCRdb re-called the multiplex PCR reads with MiXCR. The sample comprises hundreds of thousands of distinct CDR3 sequences, approximately 54% of which are singletons, and about 18% rests with the top ten. This record comes from a study of tumor-infiltrating lymphocytes in primary liver carcinoma. For the study at large: Tumor lesions were T1-T3 N0M0 and spanned roughly 4 to 10 cm. General observations from the study: Tumor region pairs outstripped tumor-adjacent and tumor-blood pairs in overlap.

Germline V lookup: CDR1 SGHAT, CDR2 FQDESV (reference sequence). Trimming removed 4 bases from V and 3 bases from J, with 9 bases in between. This CDR3 region has 13 residues. Both blood RNA, taken from unsorted whole blood, and germline DNA were extracted. In advance of surgery, around 4 milliliters of peripheral blood were collected. Sequenced material: peripheral blood. The chain recombines TRBV11-1 with TRBJ2-5; no firm D call. The clonotype comes from a woman in her twenties or thirties with primary liver carcinoma and hepatitis B virus infection. CDR3 nucleotide sequence: TGTGCCAGCAGCTCGACATATAAAGAGACCCAGTACTTC. It is translated as CASSSTYKETQYF.